The 21 T cell receptor beta chains reported below all come from one sample, sequenced in a study of blood T cells in healthy people across ages. For the second PCR, which ran for 7 to 11 cycles, a sample-barcoded 5' primer and a J-beta primer mix were used. Using its own MiXCR run on the 5' RACE reads, TCRdb lists one record per CDR3 protein. The profile shows roughly 1.5 million distinct CDR3 sequences, approximately 42% of them singletons. The sample comprised blood. These receptors all come from a woman under 30 in good health.

This clonotype came up a few times. The chain links TRBV5-4 to TRBJ2-7; TRBD2 matches 13 bases. V was clipped by 5 bases and J by 2 bases; unmatched bases: 4. This CDR3 spans 15 amino acids. Germline V lookup: CDR1 SGHNT, CDR2 YYREEE (reference sequence). CDR3 nucleotides: TGTGCCAGCAGACGCGGGACTAGCGGGACCTACGAGCAGTACTTC. This sequence encodes CASRRGTSGTYEQYF.

V and J are TRBV27 and TRBJ2-5; TRBD2 aligns across 13 bases. This CDR3 has 16 residues. J lost 4 bases, V lost 3 bases, and 5 bases had no gene match. Germline loops: CDR1 MNHEY, CDR2 SMNVEV (reference sequence). The CDR3 protein is CASSLGTSGRAETQYF. The CDR3 DNA reads as TGTGCCAGCAGTTTGGGCACTAGCGGGAGGGCAGAGACCCAGTACTTC.

V gene TRBV28 combines with J gene TRBJ2-7; D might be TRBD1 (6 bases). This CDR3 contains 15 residues. Trimming cost V 9 bases and J 5 bases, with 23 bases left between them. CDR1 and CDR2 (germline): MDHEN, SYDVKM. This CDR3 reads CASARGQAGVHEQYF. The CDR3 nucleotides read TGTGCCAGTGCCCGCGGTCAGGCAGGGGTCCACGAGCAGTACTTC.

Of note for this clonotype: This could be a read error, since a much larger clone is one nucleotide away. The V and J genes are TRBV29-1 and TRBJ1-1; the D gene is possibly TRBD1 (5 bases). Germline CDR1 is SQVTM and CDR2 is ANQGSEA. The CDR3 sequence is 11 residues long. CDR3: CSVVGGTVAFF. As DNA, the CDR3 is TGCAGCGTTGTTGGGGGAACTGTAGCTTTCTTT.

The rearrangement links TRBV12-3 or TRBV12-4 to TRBJ1-1; D might be TRBD1 (6 bases). The CDR3 extends over 13 amino acids. The V and J ends lost 3 bases and 5 bases respectively, with 10 bases between them. In DNA, the CDR3 is TGTGCCAGCAGTTTTTGGGGGCGGACTGAAGCTTTCTTT. Translating it yields CASSFWGRTEAFF.

In this sample, this clonotype turned up a few times. V is TRBV4-3 and J is TRBJ2-7, with 7 bases aligning to TRBD1. V gave up 3 bases and J gave up 2 bases; unmatched junction bases: 13. Germline CDR1 LGHNA, CDR2 YSLEER. The CDR3 length is 17 residues. CDR3 protein: CASSHLGDSRIPYEQYF. The CDR3 DNA reads as TGCGCCAGCAGCCACTTGGGGGACAGCCGCATTCCCTACGAGCAGTACTTC.

This clonotype is a singleton in its sample. Germline is not matched at one junction end, which may reflect a read error. The rearrangement uses TRBV30 and TRBJ2-3, with D perhaps matching TRBD2 (6 bases). CDR3 length equals 14 residues. CDR1 is GTSNPN, CDR2 SVGIG, per germline (reference sequence). DNA of the CDR3: TGTGCCTGGTCAATTGGCACTAGCACAGGTACGCAGTATTTT. This sequence encodes CAWSIGTSTGTQYF.

This chain joins TRBV7-8 and TRBJ2-5; D is unresolved. Germline CDR1 is SGHVS and CDR2 is FQNEAQ. This CDR3 contains 16 residues. Between the trimmed V and J ends, which lost 3 bases and 2 bases, there was a span of 16 bases. CDR3 nucleotide sequence: TGTGCCAGCAGCTTTTTTATGTACTTAGGGCAAGAGACCCAGTACTTC. Protein sequence: CASSFFMYLGQETQYF. Variable domain in full (rest from reference TRBV7-8 and TRBJ2-5): GAGVSQSPRYKVAKRGQDVALRCDPISGHVSLFWYQQALGQGPEFLTYFQNEAQLDKSGLPSDRFFAERPEGSVSTLKIQRTQQEDSAVYLCASSFFMYLGQETQYFGPGTRLLVL.

This clonotype was observed a few times. This rearrangement joins TRBV27 to TRBJ2-1; 7 positions match TRBD2. Germline V CDR1 and CDR2: MNHEY, SMNVEV (reference sequence). The J segment lost 5 bases and the V segment lost 4 bases, leaving 14 bases of the junction unmatched. The CDR3 has 17 residues. Here the CDR3 DNA reads TGTGCCAGCAGTTCGCAGCCCGGGACTACCATTAACAATGAGCAGTTCTTC. Amino acid sequence: CASSSQPGTTINNEQFF.

V usage is TRBV7-9 and J usage is TRBJ1-1; D is unresolved. Deletions cut 0 bases from V and 12 bases from J, with 26 bases between. Germline V gives CDR1 SEHNR, CDR2 FQNEAQ (reference sequence). There are 17 residues in the CDR3. This chain's CDR3 is CASSLAGAMVDQVGTFF. The CDR3, as DNA: TGTGCCAGCAGCTTAGCGGGTGCGATGGTCGACCAGGTCGGCACTTTCTTT. The full variable domain, rest sourced from reference TRBV7-9 and TRBJ1-1, is DTGVSQNPRHKITKRGQNVTFRCDPISEHNRLYWYRQTLGQGPEFLTYFQNEAQLEKSRLLSDRFSAERPKGSFSTLEIQRTEQGDSAMYLCASSLAGAMVDQVGTFFGQGTRLTVV.

This clonotype was picked up a small number of times. This may arise from a read error, as a much more abundant clone is one base away. The rearrangement joins TRBV2 to TRBJ2-7, with 7 bases matching TRBD1. V shed 7 bases, J shed 2 bases, and the junction held 8 bases outside the gene matches. Looked up from germline, CDR1 is SNHLY and CDR2 is FYNNEI. This CDR3 has 14 amino acids. The CDR3 sequence is CASIIQGPPYEQYF. The CDR3 nucleotides are TGTGCCAGCATAATACAGGGGCCCCCCTACGAGCAGTACTTC.

The chain couples TRBV11-2 to TRBJ2-5, with 13 bases fitting TRBD2. This CDR3 comprises 16 residues. Germline values: CDR1 SGHAT, CDR2 FQNNGV. The V and J ends lost 5 bases and 1 base, in that order; junction bases with no gene match: 4. As DNA, the CDR3 is TGTGCCAGCAGCAAACGACTAGCGGGGGGCCAAGAGACCCAGTACTTC. It yields the protein CASSKRLAGGQETQYF.

This clonotype turned up a few times. CDR3 bases: TGTGCCAGCGGTCGGCCTGGCACAGATACGCAGTATTTT. Amino acid sequence: CASGRPGTDTQYF. The chain carries TRBV11-2 and TRBJ2-3; no clear D. Trimming took off 8 bases at V and 1 base at J, with 10 bases between the two ends. CDR1 and CDR2 from the germline V gene are SGHAT and FQNNGV. The CDR3 contains 13 residues.

The gene calls are TRBV7-9 and TRBJ1-2; TRBD1 matches 8 bases. In germline, CDR1 is SEHNR, CDR2 FQNEAQ (reference sequence). With 1 base clipped from V and 4 bases from J, the junction kept 5 bases outside the gene matches. CDR3 size: 15 residues. This CDR3 is CASSLVSGGGYGYTF. Here the CDR3 DNA reads TGTGCCAGCAGCTTAGTGTCAGGGGGCGGCTATGGCTACACCTTC. The whole variable domain, filled in from reference TRBV7-9 and TRBJ1-2, reads DTGVSQNPRHKITKRGQNVTFRCDPISEHNRLYWYRQTLGQGPEFLTYFQNEAQLEKSRLLSDRFSAERPKGSFSTLEIQRTEQGDSAMYLCASSLVSGGGYGYTFGSGTRLTVV.

In its sample, this clonotype was seen a few times. This rearrangement joins TRBV4-1 to TRBJ1-2, with D unresolved. The ends were cut back, 6 bases at V and 2 bases at J, with 22 bases in the middle. Germline CDR1 MGHRA, CDR2 YSYEKL. This CDR3 comprises 17 residues. The CDR3 loop is CASRIRPIADGNYGYTF. CDR3 nucleotide sequence: TGCGCCAGCAGGATCCGTCCAATCGCAGACGGGAACTATGGCTACACCTTC.

This clonotype has a handful of counts. The chain couples TRBV28 to TRBJ2-7; D is possibly TRBD1 or TRBD2 (6 bases each). V lost 4 bases, J lost 3 bases, and 16 bases lay in between. The V gene's germline CDR1 is MDHEN and CDR2 SYDVKM. The CDR3 extends over 15 amino acids. The CDR3 sequence is CASSSVGGSNYEQYF. Written as DNA, the CDR3 is TGTGCCAGCAGTTCCGTAGGGGGGAGTAACTACGAGCAGTACTTC.

As to this clonotype: A read error may produce the germline difference seen at one junction end. The chain recombines TRBV12-3 or TRBV12-4 with TRBJ1-2; D remains ambiguous. The CDR3 runs 13 residues. CDR3 DNA sequence: TGTGCCAGCAGTTTTGGGGTTGACTATGGCCACACCTTC. It yields the protein CASSFGVDYGHTF.

This chain links TRBV7-3 with TRBJ2-3, with TRBD2 matching 11 bases. CDR1 SGHTA and CDR2 FQGTGA come from the germline V gene. V was clipped by 3 bases and J by 5 bases; unmatched bases: 4. This CDR3 is built from 15 residues. CDR3 bases: TGTGCCAGCAGCTTGACTAGCGGGACTCTAGATACGCAGTATTTT. Translating gives CASSLTSGTLDTQYF.

This sequence joins TRBV6-5 and TRBJ2-1; TRBD1 aligns across 9 bases. The length of the CDR3 is 15 residues. Germline loops: CDR1 MNHEY, CDR2 SVGAGI. V trimming: 4 bases; J trimming: 7 bases; junction bases outside the gene matches: 8. CDR3 in amino acids: CASSSWDRDLNEQFF. Here the CDR3 DNA reads TGTGCCAGCAGTTCCTGGGACAGGGATTTGAATGAGCAGTTCTTC.

The chain recombines TRBV28 with TRBJ2-1, with 11 bases lining up with TRBD2. The CDR3 has 18 residues. V gave up 5 bases and J gave up 3 bases; unmatched junction bases: 12. Germline CDR1 MDHEN, CDR2 SYDVKM. Written as DNA, the CDR3 is TGTGCCAGCAGTACCACTAGCGGGAGCCCCTCCTACTACAATGAGCAGTTCTTC. It codes for CASSTTSGSPSYYNEQFF.

The J gene is TRBJ1-1, the V gene TRBV5-1, with 7 bases identical to TRBD1. The CDR3 extends over 14 amino acids. V dropped 1 base and J dropped 3; count of bases not matched to a gene: 3. Germline V gene data show CDR1 as SGHRS and CDR2 as YFSETQ. CDR3 nucleotide sequence: TGCGCCAGCAGCTTGCAGGGGGTGGACACTGAAGCTTTCTTT. Translating it yields CASSLQGVDTEAFF.